What follows is one T cell receptor (beta chain) and its context. Generated by immunoSEQ multiplex PCR, the TCRdb table keeps only in-frame clones and is missing some. Found here are about 200,000 clones, about 94% of them singletons; the top ten hold 1.7%. The sample comes from a study of T cell responses to AZD1222 COVID-19 vaccine. The V end lost 11 bases, the J end lost 4 bases, and 18 bases lay between the germline ends. CDR3 length equals 13 residues. Germline CDR1 SNHLY, CDR2 FYNNEI. The receptor comes from an adult who received the MenACWY meningococcal vaccine as a control. Sequences were derived from peripheral blood, sampled 28 days after the second dose of the MenACWY control vaccine. The chain links TRBV2 to TRBJ2-7, with D possibly being TRBD1 or TRBD2 (5 bases each). In DNA form, the CDR3 reads TGTGCCGGAAGCGGTGAGGGGCAGTACGAGCAGTACTTC. Its protein product is CAGSGEGQYEQYF.